Following are 9 T cell receptor beta chains from one sample sequenced in a study of blood T cell repertoires in COVID-19 (dated by TCRdb to the early 2020s). Receptor amplification or capture employed the immunoSEQ multiplex PCR assay. The source is immuneACCESS, and TCRdb retained only in-frame sequences with V and J called. Part of the clones is not carried over; for the studies checked, unresolved V genes explain less than half of this, and the remainder is unexplained. The sample yields 22,000 or so clones; 75% to 95% were counted once. The ten most abundant clones make up roughly 4% of the sample. Input material: peripheral blood. All receptors come from a human donor in a cohort sampled during active COVID-19.

The V call is TRBV6-4, the J call TRBJ2-1; 7 nucleotides line up with TRBD1. Germline CDR1 is MRHNA and CDR2 is SNTAGT. The CDR3 is 14 residues long. J was trimmed by 6 bases and V by 3 bases; bases with no gene match: 5. CDR3 nucleotides: TGTGCCAGCAGTGAGACAGGGCGAAGCAATGAGCAGTTCTTC. It is translated as CASSETGRSNEQFF.

The V and J genes are TRBV27 and TRBJ1-1; D gene uncertain. This CDR3 spans 15 amino acids. Trimming removed 1 base from V and 0 bases from J, with 9 bases in between. Germline CDR1 MNHEY, CDR2 SMNVEV (reference sequence). The CDR3 sequence is CASSLYPGLNTEAFF. The CDR3 DNA follows: TGTGCCAGCAGTTTATATCCGGGGTTGAACACTGAAGCTTTCTTT.

J is TRBJ2-2 and V is TRBV30; D might be TRBD2 (6 bases). This CDR3 is built from 14 residues. Deletions cut 1 base from V and 5 bases from J, with 11 bases between. The V gene's germline CDR1 is GTSNPN and CDR2 SVGIG (reference sequence). Here the CDR3 reads CAWSEGLPTGELFF. CDR3 in DNA: TGTGCCTGGAGTGAAGGACTACCAACCGGGGAGCTGTTTTTT.

The V and J genes are TRBV24-1 and TRBJ2-7, with 9 bases aligning to TRBD1. This CDR3 spans 11 amino acids. Trimming cost V 10 bases and J 6 bases; bases outside gene matches: 3. Germline CDR1 and CDR2: KGHDR and SFDVKD. Here the CDR3 DNA reads TGTGCCACGGGACAGGGTAGCGAGCAGTACTTC. This gives the protein CATGQGSEQYF.

CDR3 protein: CASSLDFGTTGNTIYF. CDR3 nucleotides: TGTGCCAGCAGCTTGGATTTTGGGACTACAGGAAACACCATATATTTT. This chain links TRBV5-5 with TRBJ1-3, with a possible D match to TRBD1 (5 bases). Germline V lookup: CDR1 SGHKS, CDR2 YYEKEE (reference sequence). The germline V and J ends were trimmed by 0 bases and 4 bases, with 14 bases remaining between them. The CDR3 totals 16 residues.

The CDR3 is CAPQGGDEQFF. The CDR3 nucleotides read TGTGCCCCACAGGGGGGCGATGAGCAGTTCTTC. V is TRBV24-1 and J is TRBJ2-1; the match to TRBD1 covers 8 bases. Germline lookup yields CDR1 KGHDR and CDR2 SFDVKD. The CDR3 contains 11 residues. V trimming: 12 bases; J trimming: 8 bases; junction bases outside the gene matches: 5.

The rearrangement joins TRBV7-6 to TRBJ2-3, with D unclear. Germline V gene sequence: CDR1 SGHVS, CDR2 FNYEAQ. Trimming shortened V by 1 base and J by 4 bases, and 12 bases separated the two germline ends. CDR3 length: 15 residues. In nucleotides, the CDR3 is TGTGCCAGCAGCTTAGGGGCCCTCTCTGCAGATACGCAGTATTTT. Protein sequence: CASSLGALSADTQYF.

V is TRBV11-1 and J is TRBJ2-3; a possible D gene is TRBD2 (6 bases). CDR1 is SGHAT and CDR2 is FQDESV in the germline V gene (reference sequence). The CDR3 spans 16 residues. Trimming removed 2 bases from V and 0 bases from J, with 12 bases in between. CDR3 nucleotide sequence: TGTGCCAGCAGCTTAAATGCGGGGCTTAGCACAGATACGCAGTATTTT. Translated: CASSLNAGLSTDTQYF.

This clone was recorded a few times. The chain links TRBV9 to TRBJ2-3; D perhaps matches TRBD2 (5 bases). V was pared by 3 bases and J by 5 bases, with 10 bases between. Germline CDR1 SGDLS, CDR2 YYNGEE. The length of the CDR3 is 13 residues. The CDR3 DNA reads TGTGCCAGCAGCGCCTGGGGAGTAGATACGCAGTATTTT. It codes for CASSAWGVDTQYF.